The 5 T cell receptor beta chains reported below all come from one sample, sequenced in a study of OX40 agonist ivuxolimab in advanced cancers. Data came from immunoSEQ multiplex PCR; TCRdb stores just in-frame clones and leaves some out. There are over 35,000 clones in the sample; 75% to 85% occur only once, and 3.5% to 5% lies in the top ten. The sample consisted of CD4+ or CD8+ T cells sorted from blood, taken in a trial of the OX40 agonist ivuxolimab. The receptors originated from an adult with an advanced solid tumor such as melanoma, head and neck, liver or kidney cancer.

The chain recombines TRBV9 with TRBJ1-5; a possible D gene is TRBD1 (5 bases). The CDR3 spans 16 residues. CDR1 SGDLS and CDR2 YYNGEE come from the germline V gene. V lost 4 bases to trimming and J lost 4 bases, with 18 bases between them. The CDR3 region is CASSLRGTTLNQPQHF. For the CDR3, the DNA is TGTGCCAGCAGCCTTCGCGGGACGACCCTTAATCAGCCCCAGCATTTT.

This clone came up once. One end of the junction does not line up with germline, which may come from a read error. In nucleotides, the CDR3 is TGTGCCAGCAGCCCACGGGGGGGGAATTCCCCCCTCCACTTT. This encodes CASSPRGGNSPLHF. The V gene is TRBV7-2, the J gene TRBJ1-6; possibly TRBD1 for D (5 bases). Germline CDR1 is SGHTA and CDR2 is FQGNSA. This CDR3 comprises 14 residues.

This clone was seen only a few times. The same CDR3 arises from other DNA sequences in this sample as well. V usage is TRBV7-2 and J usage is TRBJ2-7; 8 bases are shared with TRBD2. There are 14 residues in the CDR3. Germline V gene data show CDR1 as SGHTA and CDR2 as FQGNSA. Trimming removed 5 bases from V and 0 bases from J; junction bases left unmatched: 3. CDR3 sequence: CASSPSGGSYEQYF. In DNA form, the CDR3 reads TGTGCCAGCAGCCCAAGCGGGGGCTCCTACGAGCAGTACTTC.

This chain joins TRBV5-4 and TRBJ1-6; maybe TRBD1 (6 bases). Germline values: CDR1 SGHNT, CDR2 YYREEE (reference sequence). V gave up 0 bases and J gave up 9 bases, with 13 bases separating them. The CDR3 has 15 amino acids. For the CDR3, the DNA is TGTGCCAGCAGCTTGGAACAGGGATCCCTTTCACCCCTCCACTTT. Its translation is CASSLEQGSLSPLHF.

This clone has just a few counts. The CDR3 loop is CASSLEGGESPLHF. DNA for the CDR3: TGTGCCAGCAGCTTGGAGGGTGGTGAGTCACCCCTCCACTTT. This chain joins TRBV5-4 and TRBJ1-6; the D is unclear. This CDR3 contains 14 residues. V lost 0 bases and J lost 10, with 11 bases in between. The V gene's germline CDR1 is SGHNT and CDR2 YYREEE (reference sequence).